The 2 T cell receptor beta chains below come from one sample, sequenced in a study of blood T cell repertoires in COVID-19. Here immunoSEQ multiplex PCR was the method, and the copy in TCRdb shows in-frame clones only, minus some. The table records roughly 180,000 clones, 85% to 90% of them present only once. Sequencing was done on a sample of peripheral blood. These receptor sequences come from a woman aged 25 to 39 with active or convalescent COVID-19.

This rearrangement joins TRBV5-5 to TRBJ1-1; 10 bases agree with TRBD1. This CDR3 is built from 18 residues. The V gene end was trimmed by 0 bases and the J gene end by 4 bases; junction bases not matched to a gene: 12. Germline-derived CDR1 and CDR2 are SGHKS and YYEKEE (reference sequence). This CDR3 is CASSLEDRGVEDGTEAFF. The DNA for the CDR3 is TGTGCCAGCAGCTTGGAGGACAGGGGGGTCGAAGATGGCACTGAAGCTTTCTTT.

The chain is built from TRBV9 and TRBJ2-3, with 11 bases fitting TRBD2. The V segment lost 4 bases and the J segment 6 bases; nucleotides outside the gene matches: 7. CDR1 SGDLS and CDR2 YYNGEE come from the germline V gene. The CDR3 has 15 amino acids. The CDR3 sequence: CASSSTSGSVDTQYF. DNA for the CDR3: TGTGCCAGCAGCTCAACTAGCGGGAGTGTGGATACGCAGTATTTT.